This T cell receptor (beta chain) was obtained from a study of blood T cells in healthy people across ages. The study, taken as a whole, reports: Per-million-T-cell TCR beta diversity fell roughly linearly with age.

Ten or more counts support this clonotype. Antigen specificity is unknown. The total RNA that was extracted per sample amounted to at least 5 micrograms. A sample-barcoded 5' primer and a J-beta primer mix were used in a second PCR of about 6 to 12 cycles. With 12 random nucleotides, a template-switch adaptor tagged each individual cDNA molecule. TCRdb called the 5' RACE reads again in MiXCR, with one record for every CDR3 protein. The table has about 640,000 distinct CDR3 sequences, approximately 30% seen once. Germline CDR1 MNHEY, CDR2 SMNVEV (reference sequence). The CDR3 runs to 15 residues. Trimming removed 2 bases from V and 8 bases from J; junction bases left unmatched: 7.

This receptor was taken from a woman over 75 in good health. The rearrangement links TRBV27 to TRBJ2-1; TRBD2 aligns across 9 bases. The sequencing sample was made of blood. In nucleotides, the CDR3 is TGTGCCAGCAGTTTAGCGGGGGGGCCGGTGGATGAGCAGTTCTTC. This gives the protein CASSLAGGPVDEQFF.